This T cell receptor beta chain comes out of a study of blood T cell repertoires in COVID-19. Only in-frame clones appear in the TCRdb table, and some are missing; sequencing was by immunoSEQ multiplex PCR. The repertoire includes approximately 150,000 clones, roughly 90% of them detected once, and roughly 4.5% sits in the top ten. The V gene's germline CDR1 is MNHEY and CDR2 SVGAGI. The V gene end was trimmed by 7 bases and the J gene end by 4 bases; junction bases not matched to a gene: 12. CDR3 length: 15 amino acids. The chain joins TRBV6-5 to TRBJ1-1; 7 positions agree with TRBD1. The sequenced material came from peripheral blood. The TCR sequence derives from a man aged 18 to 29 with COVID-19, enrolled during active disease. The CDR3 bases are TGTGCCAGCACCCCCTCGGAGGGGGCTGGCACTGAAGCTTTCTTT. Its translation is CASTPSEGAGTEAFF.